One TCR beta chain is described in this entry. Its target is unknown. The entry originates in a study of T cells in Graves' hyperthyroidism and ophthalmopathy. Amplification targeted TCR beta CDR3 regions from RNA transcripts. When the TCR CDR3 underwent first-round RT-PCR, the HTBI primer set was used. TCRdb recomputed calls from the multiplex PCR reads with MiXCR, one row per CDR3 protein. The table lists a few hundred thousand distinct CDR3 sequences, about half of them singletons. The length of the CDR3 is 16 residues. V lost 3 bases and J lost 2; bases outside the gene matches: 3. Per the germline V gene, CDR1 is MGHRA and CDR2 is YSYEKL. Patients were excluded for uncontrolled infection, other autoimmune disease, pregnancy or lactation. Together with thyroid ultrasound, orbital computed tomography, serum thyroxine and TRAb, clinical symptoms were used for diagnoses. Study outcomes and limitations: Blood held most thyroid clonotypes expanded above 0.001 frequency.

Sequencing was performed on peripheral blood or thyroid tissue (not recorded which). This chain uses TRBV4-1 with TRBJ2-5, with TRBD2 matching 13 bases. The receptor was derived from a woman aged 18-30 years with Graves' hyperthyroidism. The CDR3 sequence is CASSQTGLAGQETQYF. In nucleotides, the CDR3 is TGCGCCAGCAGCCAGACGGGACTAGCGGGACAAGAGACCCAGTACTTC.